Following are 9 T cell receptor beta chains from one sample sequenced in a study of spatial heterogeneity in lung cancer. General study points: Expanded alpha and beta TCR counts within tumors tracked tumor mutation counts.

MiXCR, run by TCRdb on the 5' RACE reads, gives a single entry per CDR3 protein. Altogether roughly 1,500 distinct CDR3 sequences are present, about 8.9% being singletons, with the ten largest covering about 31%. Their cognate antigens are unknown. Time point: sample taken at primary tumor resection. Sequencing was performed on lung tumor tissue, taken at surgery. The receptors here all came from a male donor with early-stage non-small cell lung cancer.

At least ten counts were recorded for this clonotype. At one boundary the junction diverges from the germline segment, which might be a read error. This sequence joins TRBV7-8 and TRBJ2-6; maybe TRBD1 (5 bases). Germline V gives CDR1 SGHVS, CDR2 FQNEAQ. The CDR3 runs 17 residues. CDR3 DNA sequence: TGTGCCAGCAGCTTAGGTCTGGGAAGTACTGGGGCCAACGTCCCGACTTTC. This translates into CASSLGLGSTGANVPTF.

By proportion, this clonotype is medium-sized. The chain recombines TRBV20-1 with TRBJ2-2; 9 bases agree with TRBD2. Germline-derived CDR1 and CDR2 are DFQATT and SNEGSKA (reference sequence). The CDR3 has 14 residues. The V gene end was trimmed by 6 bases and the J gene end by 6 bases; junction bases not matched to a gene: 8. The CDR3 DNA is TGCAGTGCCCAGAAAGGCGGGAGGGCCGGGGAGCTGTTTTTT. It is translated as CSAQKGGRAGELFF.

This clonotype is categorized as medium-sized (0.01 to 0.1%). CDR3 bases: TGTGCCACCGGCGGGAGGGCCGTACAAGAGACCCAGTACTTC. Its translation: CATGGRAVQETQYF. The chain recombines TRBV2 with TRBJ2-5; 9 bases agree with TRBD2. Germline CDR1 and CDR2: SNHLY and FYNNEI. The trim removed 10 bases at V and 2 bases at J, leaving 8 bases unmatched. This CDR3 has 14 amino acids.

There are many counts of this clonotype. This sequence joins TRBV5-6 and TRBJ1-4, with a possible D match to TRBD1 (6 bases). From germline, CDR1 is SGHDT and CDR2 YYEEEE. The CDR3 totals 13 residues. Trimming cost V 4 bases and J 10 bases, with 14 bases left between them. CDR3 region: CASSVVGHGKLFF. The DNA for the CDR3 is TGTGCCAGCAGCGTGGTGGGACATGGAAAACTGTTTTTT.

This clonotype is deemed medium-sized. The V and J genes are TRBV27 and TRBJ1-2; a possible D gene is TRBD1 (6 bases). CDR1 is MNHEY and CDR2 is SMNVEV in the germline V gene (reference sequence). This CDR3 is built from 13 residues. V was shortened by 5 bases and J by 3 bases, with 10 bases between the two germline ends. The CDR3 nucleotides are TGTGCCAGCAGTGCACAGGGCGACTATGGCTACACCTTC. As protein: CASSAQGDYGYTF.

In its sample, this clonotype ranks as medium-sized. J is TRBJ2-1 and V is TRBV5-1; weak D call: TRBD2 (5 bases). The CDR3 is 14 residues long. V lost 4 bases and J 5 bases, leaving 13 bases between the germline ends. In germline, CDR1 is SGHRS, CDR2 YFSETQ. CDR3 nucleotides: TGCGCCAGCAGCGAGCGGACCGCCCACAATGAGCAGTTCTTC. It yields the protein CASSERTAHNEQFF.

In its sample, this clonotype ranks as medium-sized. The CDR3 sequence: CASSLMAGEETQYF. The CDR3 DNA reads TGTGCCAGCAGCTTAATGGCAGGTGAAGAGACCCAGTACTTC. This chain links TRBV7-3 with TRBJ2-5; D is uncertain. Trimming took 1 base from V and 3 from J, leaving 9 bases between them. The CDR3 totals 14 residues. CDR1 SGHTA and CDR2 FQGTGA come from the germline V gene.

In this sample, this clonotype turned up a few times. V usage is TRBV6-6 and J usage is TRBJ1-2, with a tentative D call TRBD1 (5 bases). Germline assignment: CDR1 MNHNY and CDR2 SVGAGI (reference sequence). The CDR3 spans 13 residues. V was clipped by 5 bases and J by 6 bases, with 13 bases between them. CDR3 region: CASSPQGLNGYTF. As DNA, the CDR3 is TGTGCCAGCAGTCCCCAGGGTTTGAATGGCTACACCTTC.

This clonotype was found many times. The gene calls are TRBV5-1 and TRBJ2-2; no firm D call. The CDR3 contains 15 residues. Germline-derived CDR1 and CDR2 are SGHRS and YFSETQ. V was clipped by 3 bases and J by 6 bases, with 15 bases between them. Here the CDR3 reads CASSSGPAESGELFF. The CDR3 DNA sequence: TGCGCCAGCAGCTCGGGTCCTGCGGAGTCCGGGGAGCTGTTTTTT. Full variable domain (rest looked up from reference TRBV5-1 and TRBJ2-2): KAGVTQTPRYLIKTRGQQVTLSCSPISGHRSVSWYQQTPGQGLQFLFEYFSETQRNKGNFPGRFSGRQFSNSRSEMNVSTLELGDSALYLCASSSGPAESGELFFGEGSRLTVL.